This T cell receptor (beta chain) was sequenced for a study of cytomegalovirus exposure and HLA in healthy donors. Study overall: Of the donors genotyped, approximately 430 in all, over 80% fell in the Caucasian-associated ancestry cluster. Study-wide points: There were a few CMV-associated chains whose specificity for CMV antigens was confirmed in vitro.

On this clone itself: What it binds is not known.

The PCR was carried out with 60 Vbeta primers and 13 Jbeta primers. Produced via immunoSEQ multiplex PCR; TCRdb's table is partial and in-frame only. Counted here are 100,000 or so clones, roughly 75% occurring once; the ten biggest clones make up less than 15%. The germline V gene has CDR1 LNHDA and CDR2 SQIVND (reference sequence). With V trimmed by 8 bases and J by 7 bases, 7 bases remained unmatched. The CDR3 totals 12 residues. Sequencing was performed on PBMCs. This receptor was obtained from a male donor in good health and CMV-seropositive. The gene calls are TRBV19 and TRBJ1-2, with 7 bases aligning to TRBD1. The CDR3 sequence is CASGQGGFGYTF. The CDR3 DNA is TGTGCCAGTGGCCAAGGGGGCTTTGGCTACACCTTC. Looking up the rest from reference TRBV19 and TRBJ1-2 gives the full variable domain: DGGITQSPKYLFRKEGQNVTLSCEQNLNHDAMYWYRQDPGQGLRLIYYSQIVNDFQKGDIAEGYSVSREKKESFPLTVTSAQKNPTAFYLCASGQGGFGYTFGSGTRLTVV.